These 22 T cell receptor beta chains originate from one sample sequenced in a study of T cell responses to AZD1222 COVID-19 vaccine. Sequencing used immunoSEQ multiplex PCR; TCRdb keeps in-frame clones, though not all of them. The sample has some 130,000 clones; about 88% are singletons. Material: peripheral blood, obtained on day 0 of AZD1222 vaccination. The receptor set was obtained from an adult in good health.

The chain has TRBV19 and TRBJ2-3, with D possibly TRBD2 on 5 matching bases. The V gene lost 2 bases and the J gene lost 1 base, with 10 bases spanning the gap. CDR1 and CDR2 from the germline V gene are LNHDA and SQIVND (reference sequence). This CDR3 is built from 15 residues. CDR3 protein: CASSISGVGTDTQYF. CDR3 bases: TGTGCCAGTAGTATATCCGGGGTAGGCACAGATACGCAGTATTTT.

The chain joins TRBV9 to TRBJ1-1; perhaps TRBD1 as D (6 bases). The CDR3 has 13 residues. V was clipped by 6 bases and J by 3 bases, with 12 bases between them. Germline V gene lookup returns CDR1 SGDLS and CDR2 YYNGEE. Written as DNA, the CDR3 is TGTGCCAGCAACCTGGGGGGGCACACTGAAGCTTTCTTT. This encodes CASNLGGHTEAFF.

This CDR3 reads CASTPHGGRAGELFF. CDR3 DNA sequence: TGTGCCAGCACCCCCCACGGCGGGAGGGCCGGGGAGCTGTTTTTT. The chain links TRBV11-2 to TRBJ2-2, with 9 bases lining up with TRBD2. V shed 7 bases and J 6 bases; nucleotides not matched to a gene: 9. The length of the CDR3 is 15 residues. Germline V gene sequence: CDR1 SGHAT, CDR2 FQNNGV.

This clone was detected once. The chain has TRBV19 and TRBJ2-3; no clear D gene. V shed 3 bases and J shed 10 bases, with 11 bases lying between them. The germline CDR1 and CDR2 sequences are LNHDA and SQIVND (reference sequence). This CDR3 is 12 amino acids long. The DNA of the CDR3 is TGTGCCAGTAGTATCCCCCCTAGTCCGCAGTATTTT. This sequence encodes CASSIPPSPQYF.

The chain links TRBV25-1 to TRBJ2-3; 10 nucleotides agree with TRBD2. This CDR3 is built from 16 residues. Looked up from germline, CDR1 is MGHDK and CDR2 is SYGVNS. With 1 base clipped from V and 2 bases from J, the junction kept 3 bases outside the gene matches. CDR3 sequence reads: CASSEWTSGNTDTQYF. The CDR3 bases are TGTGCCAGCAGTGAATGGACTAGCGGAAACACAGATACGCAGTATTTT. The full variable domain, completed using reference TRBV25-1 and TRBJ2-3, is EADIYQTPRYLVIGTGKKITLECSQTMGHDKMYWYQQDPGMELHLIHYSYGVNSTEKGDLSSESTVSRIRTEHFPLTLESARPSHTSQYLCASSEWTSGNTDTQYFGPGTRLTVL.

This chain joins TRBV5-1 and TRBJ1-5; D ambiguous. Germline V lookup: CDR1 SGHRS, CDR2 YFSETQ. V gave up 3 bases and J gave up 6 bases, with 13 bases separating them. This CDR3 is built from 14 residues. CDR3 sequence (DNA): TGCGCCAGCAGCTCCAGTCCCGCGGGTCAGCCCCAGCATTTT. This encodes CASSSSPAGQPQHF.

V usage is TRBV11-3 and J usage is TRBJ2-3; no clear D. The CDR3 is 15 amino acids. Germline loops: CDR1 SGHNT, CDR2 YENEEA. With 4 bases removed from V and 0 bases from J, the gap between germline ends came to 11 bases. Written as DNA, the CDR3 is TGTGCCAGCAGCTCGGGCGGCGGAAGCACAGATACGCAGTATTTT. This translates into CASSSGGGSTDTQYF.

J is TRBJ2-1 and V is TRBV9; D may match TRBD1 or TRBD2 (5 bases each). CDR1 is SGDLS and CDR2 is YYNGEE in the germline V gene. Deletions cut 4 bases from V and 2 bases from J, with 16 bases between. The CDR3 extends over 16 amino acids. The CDR3 DNA reads TGTGCCAGCAGCCTCGTCGGACTGGGGGCCTACAATGAGCAGTTCTTC. Amino acids: CASSLVGLGAYNEQFF.

This clone was observed a handful of times. Other nucleotide sequences from this sample produce the same CDR3. The chain employs TRBV30 and TRBJ2-1, with D uncertain. Germline CDR1 reads GTSNPN; CDR2 reads SVGIG (reference sequence). The CDR3 runs 14 residues. Trimming left V 3 bases short and J 4 bases short, with 13 bases between. The CDR3 is CAWSLSETYNEQFF. As DNA, the CDR3 is TGTGCCTGGAGCCTCAGTGAGACTTACAATGAGCAGTTCTTC.

This chain links TRBV21-1 with TRBJ2-7. TRBV21-1 is deemed a pseudogene. The CDR3 runs to 16 residues. CDR3 in DNA: TGTGCCAGCAGCGACCCCGTGGCAGACCTCTCCTACGAGCAGTACTTC. Translating gives CASSDPVADLSYEQYF.

The chain links TRBV12-3 or TRBV12-4 to TRBJ1-1; no firm D call. V lost 6 bases and J lost 4, with 12 bases in between. The CDR3 is made up of 13 amino acids. This CDR3 is CASSMGGSTEAFF. CDR3 DNA: TGTGCCAGCAGCATGGGCGGGAGCACTGAAGCTTTCTTT.

The V and J genes are TRBV30 and TRBJ2-7; D is unclear. The CDR3 is 13 residues long. Germline V gene sequence: CDR1 GTSNPN, CDR2 SVGIG (reference sequence). V was pared by 4 bases and J by 6 bases, with 16 bases between. For the CDR3, the DNA is TGTGCCTGGAAGGAGACCGGGTGGGGCGAGCAGTACTTC. Protein sequence: CAWKETGWGEQYF.

The V and J genes are TRBV28 and TRBJ1-2; unclear D gene. This CDR3 contains 11 residues. Germline lookup yields CDR1 MDHEN and CDR2 SYDVKM. Between the trimmed V and J ends, which lost 4 bases and 4 bases, there was a span of 4 bases. The CDR3 DNA reads as TGTGCCAGCAGTTCGCCCTATGGCTACACCTTC. This sequence encodes CASSSPYGYTF.

The V call is TRBV7-9, the J call TRBJ2-2; 13 nucleotides match TRBD2. The CDR3 contains 16 residues. CDR1 is SEHNR and CDR2 is FQNEAQ in the germline V gene (reference sequence). The junction had 7 bases not matched to a gene; V was cut back by 6 bases and J by 6 bases. The CDR3 nucleotides read TGTGCCAGCAGAGGGACTAGCGGGATTACGGCCGGGGAGCTGTTTTTT. The encoded protein is CASRGTSGITAGELFF.

The chain has TRBV4-2 and TRBJ2-5; 16 positions agree with TRBD2. The CDR3 totals 17 residues. The V gene's germline CDR1 is LGHNA and CDR2 YNFKEQ. V shed 4 bases and J 5 bases; nucleotides not matched to a gene: 7. The CDR3 loop is CASSPAGLAGGPETQYF. The DNA of the CDR3 is TGTGCCAGCAGCCCCGCGGGACTAGCGGGAGGGCCGGAGACCCAGTACTTC.

CDR3 DNA sequence: TGTGCCAGCAGGGACAGGGGTGGTCAGCCCCAGCATTTT. Protein product: CASRDRGGQPQHF. The rearrangement links TRBV28 to TRBJ1-5; 9 bases line up with TRBD1. The V gene end was trimmed by 6 bases and the J gene end by 6 bases; junction bases not matched to a gene: 3. The CDR3 length is 13 residues. Germline V gene data show CDR1 as MDHEN and CDR2 as SYDVKM.

The genes are TRBV7-8 and TRBJ2-1, with 8 bases matching TRBD2. This CDR3 has 14 residues. Germline-derived CDR1 and CDR2 are SGHVS and FQNEAQ. V lost 1 base, J lost 7 bases, and 3 bases stayed unmatched. The CDR3 DNA follows: TGTGCCAGCAGCTTAGGCGGACTAGCAAATGAGCAGTTCTTC. Encoded protein: CASSLGGLANEQFF.

The genes are TRBV19 and TRBJ2-7, with 8 bases fitting TRBD2. V dropped 1 base and J dropped 2; count of bases not matched to a gene: 7. CDR1 and CDR2 from the germline V gene are LNHDA and SQIVND (reference sequence). The CDR3 is 16 residues long. In DNA, the CDR3 is TGTGCCAGTAGTATAGCGGGAGGGCTAACAACCTACGAGCAGTACTTC. It codes for CASSIAGGLTTYEQYF.

For the CDR3, the DNA is TGCAGCGCCAGAGACAGTGAAGCTTTCTTT. Its translation: CSARDSEAFF. The chain carries TRBV29-1 and TRBJ1-1, with a possible D match to TRBD1 (5 bases). CDR3 length equals 10 residues. Germline V gene sequence: CDR1 SQVTM, CDR2 ANQGSEA. V was clipped by 7 bases and J by 7 bases, with 10 bases between them.

This clone was seen just once. The chain combines TRBV29-1 with TRBJ2-3; unclear D gene. CDR1 and CDR2 from the germline V gene are SQVTM and ANQGSEA. V lost 2 bases and J 4 bases, leaving 4 bases between the germline ends. The CDR3 sequence is 11 residues long. CDR3 in amino acids: CSVETADTQYF. As DNA, the CDR3 is TGCAGCGTTGAAACAGCAGATACGCAGTATTTT.

The chain links TRBV28 to TRBJ2-1; 10 nucleotides align to TRBD1. Germline V gene sequence: CDR1 MDHEN, CDR2 SYDVKM. CDR3 length: 16 residues. Losses at the gene ends were 5 bases for V and 12 bases for J; bases not matched to a gene: 16. In nucleotides, the CDR3 is TGTGCCAGCAGTAGTTCCGGGACAGGGGTAACCCAGTTGCAGTTCTTC. As protein: CASSSSGTGVTQLQFF.

This chain links TRBV25-1 with TRBJ2-7; 7 bases fit TRBD1. CDR1 is MGHDK and CDR2 is SYGVNS in the germline V gene. J gave up 5 bases and V 7 bases, and 11 bases lay outside the gene matches. This CDR3 has 14 residues. The CDR3, as DNA: TGTGCCAGCACCGAAAGTAAGGGGGCGGACGAGCAGTACTTC. Protein: CASTESKGADEQYF.